The present T cell receptor beta chain was sequenced within a study of shared clonotypes between healthy human individuals. Turning to the study itself: Plates per donor: three CD4 naive, three CD4 memory, two CD8 naive, one CD8 memory.

Running of the assay took place at deep level. Data came from immunoSEQ multiplex PCR; TCRdb stores just in-frame clones and leaves some out. The sample lists some 1,900,000 clones, just under 95% occurring once. General study points: Estimated richness was generally greater in naive than memory subsets. The generation probabilities recorded for non-shared clonotypes fell below those of clonotypes shared by all four donors.

CDR3 length: 15 residues. The germline CDR1 and CDR2 sequences are SEHNR and FQNEAQ (reference sequence). V was cut by 0 bases and J by 5 bases, with 14 bases left in between. In the naive CD8 group, cells lacked CD45RO and were positively selected for CCR7, so terminally differentiated effector memory CD45RA+ cells were left out. This clone was observed a single time. The antigen remains unidentified. V is TRBV7-9 and J is TRBJ2-7, with D unresolved. The sequence was collected from a man between 18 and 29 years old in good health. The specimen was naive CD8+ T cells sorted from blood. The CDR3 coding sequence is TGTGCCAGCAGCTTAGCGGCAGGAGTTCATCACGAGCAGTACTTC. It codes for CASSLAAGVHHEQYF.